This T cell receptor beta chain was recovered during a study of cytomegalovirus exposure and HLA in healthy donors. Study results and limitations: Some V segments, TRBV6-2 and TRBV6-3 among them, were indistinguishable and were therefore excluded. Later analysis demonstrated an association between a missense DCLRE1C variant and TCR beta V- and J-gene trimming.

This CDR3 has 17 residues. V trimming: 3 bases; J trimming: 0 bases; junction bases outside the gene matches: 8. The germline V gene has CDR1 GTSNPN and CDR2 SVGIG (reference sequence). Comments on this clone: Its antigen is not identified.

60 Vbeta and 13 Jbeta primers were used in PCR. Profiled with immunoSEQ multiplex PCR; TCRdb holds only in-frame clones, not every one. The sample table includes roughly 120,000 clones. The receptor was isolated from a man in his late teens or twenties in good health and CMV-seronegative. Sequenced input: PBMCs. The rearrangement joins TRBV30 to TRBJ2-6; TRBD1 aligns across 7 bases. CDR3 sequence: CAWSPTGQPSGANVLTF. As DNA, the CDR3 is TGTGCCTGGAGCCCAACGGGACAGCCCTCTGGGGCCAACGTCCTGACTTTC. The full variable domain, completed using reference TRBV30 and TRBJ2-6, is SQTIHQWPATLVQPVGSPLSLECTVEGTSNPNLYWYRQAAGRGLQLLFYSVGIGQISSEVPQNLSASRPQDRQFILSSKKLLLSDSGFYLCAWSPTGQPSGANVLTFGAGSRLTVL.